This TCR beta chain was observed in a study of blood T cell repertoires in COVID-19. Original data processing: Amplification with reference gene primers provided the estimates of nucleated cell counts. The repertoire was sequenced with immunoSEQ multiplex PCR; TCRdb's copy has only in-frame clones and lacks some. D and trimming come from the DNA, and the V and J calls and clone size come from that table. The sample records a few hundred thousand clones, approximately 92% being singletons. This receptor was identified in a man younger than 35 who had recovered from COVID-19. The sample comprised PBMCs or T cells enriched from blood (not recorded which).

CDR3 sequence: CSGRRGATDTQYF. CDR3 DNA sequence: TGCAGCGGGAGACGGGGGGCCACAGATACGCAGTATTTT. The rearrangement joins TRBV29-1 to TRBJ2-3; tentative D call: TRBD2 (7 bases). This CDR3 spans 13 amino acids. V was cut by 7 bases and J by 2 bases, with 13 bases left in between. Per the germline V gene, CDR1 is SQVTM and CDR2 is ANQGSEA.